This record looks at one T cell receptor (beta chain) sequence and its context. This clone's antigen is unknown. No much larger clone is present one base from it, and per-base qualities are unavailable. CD8 naive samples were obtained by positive selection for CCR7 among CD45RO-negative cells, yielding a CD45RA+CCR7+ population from which TemRA cells were excluded. The donors were healthy, HIV-negative adults with no recently reported acute infections or vaccinations. All donors were Caucasian adults living in Nashville, Tennessee, USA. After blood collection by leukapheresis, PBMCs were isolated using Ficoll-Histopaque density gradient centrifugation and then cryopreserved in the vapor phase of liquid nitrogen. Analytical flow cytometry was used to check the purity and quantity of each magnetically sorted T cell population. Each sorted fraction had its genomic DNA isolated and then quantified by UV absorbance on a Nanodrop 2000c.

Trimming at the junction amounts to 0 bases on V and 7 bases on J, and the germline ends lie 10 bases apart. CDR3 length: 14 amino acids, cysteine to phenylalanine. Of the read, only the CDR3 DNA is kept; its 42 bases are in frame from base 1. The germline V gene encodes CDR1 LNHNV and CDR2 YYDKDF (reference sequence). Using the deep immunoSEQ assay, TCR CDR3 regions were amplified from genomic DNA by multiplex PCR. Extracted genomic DNA from each cell subset was distributed evenly across all wells of several immunoSEQ 96-well plates, and each plate was treated as a replicate. For sorted subsets, 200 ng of genomic DNA, equivalent to around 30,000 T cell genomes, went into each replicate PCR. The purified libraries were quantified using a Qubit 3.0 fluorometer, sized with a Bioanalyzer 2100, and then quantified again using the KAPA Library Quantification kit. Every immunoSEQ 96-well plate was sequenced on a separate single-read 150-cycle Illumina NextSeq 550 flow cell. In the authors' own workflow: The immunoSEQ output contained only junctional sequences without quality scores, so filtering could not match that applied to full-length reads. To assign V/J genes and CDR3, sequences were annotated against IMGT germline references using PyIR, a Python wrapper for IgBLAST v1.9. Reads with weak V/J assignments (E-value above 1e-6), missing CDR3, stop codons, out-of-frame junctions, or ambiguous translated residues were removed. V3J clonotypes were defined as sequences sharing an identical inferred V gene, J gene, and CDR3 amino acid sequence. Percentage overlap between repertoires was calculated by dividing the number of shared unique clonotypes by the size of the smaller repertoire. Repertoire richness was assessed with RTK rarefaction, the Chao1 estimator, and Recon v2.1 estimates of unobserved clonotypes. OLGA was used to compute generation probabilities for all TCRbeta clonotypes that the gDNA method yielded from a handful of donors. TCRdb retrieved this table from immuneACCESS and kept in-frame rearrangements only. Not all clones are present; in checked studies, unresolved V genes account for under half, and no reason is known for the remainder. V and J calls and clone size are those listed in that table; D and trimming were worked out from the DNA. Recorded for this sample are hundreds of thousands of clones; roughly 95% of them occurred a single time. The ten largest clones add up to about 0.11% of the sample.

This sample is drawn from a study of shared clonotypes between healthy human individuals (dated by TCRdb to about 2020). With regard to the full study: The cohort comprised two women and a few men aged 18 to 49 years. For each donor, three plates each were used for CD4 naive and CD4 memory, two plates were used for CD8 naive, and one plate was used for CD8 memory. To estimate repertoire size and how much clonotype sharing occurs between individuals, the study deeply sequenced the blood TCR repertoires of five or six healthy adults. To increase sequencing depth and limit assay-specific biases, TCR repertoire library preparation and sequencing were carried out by different laboratories using diverse techniques. Per donor, leukapheresis produced somewhere between about 0.85 and 10 billion PBMCs. Here is what the overall study found, with its caveats: Sampling was restricted to blood, and TCR repertoires in tissue are likely to differ from TCR repertoires in blood. Because the study included a small number of donors, the genetic and exposure-history diversity represented was limited. Estimated clonotype richness was generally larger for naive than for memory subsets. Sharing across a few donors was observed for around 5% of naive CD4, 3.5% of naive CD8, 2.3% of memory CD4, and roughly 0.4% of memory CD8 clonotypes. Rarefaction of sorted-subset datasets indicated incomplete sequencing despite the large sequencing depth. Clonotypes shared by all four sorted-subset donors showed higher generation probabilities than non-shared clonotypes. Pairwise subsampling indicated that sequencing depth was expected to affect the degree of clonotype sharing among donors.

Sequencing used naive CD8+ T cells sorted from blood. The sample's cell subset or site label, decoded: CD45RA+CCR7+. The receptor chain draws on TRBV15 and TRBJ2-1, with the D gene call left open. The sequence was collected from a woman aged 30 to 39 in good health. CDR3 loop: CATSRDATENEQFF. Read as DNA, the sequence is TGTGCCACCAGCAGAGACGCAACGGAAAATGAGCAGTTCTTC.